Listed here are 28 T cell receptor beta chains from one sample, sequenced in a study of blood T cell repertoires in COVID-19. Sequencing used immunoSEQ multiplex PCR; TCRdb keeps in-frame clones, though not all of them. The repertoire has around 190,000 clones, 70% to 90% of them found once; the top ten carry around 8.8%. The sequencing sample was made of PBMCs or T cells enriched from blood (not recorded which). These TCRs come from a man in his forties who had recovered from COVID-19.

This chain connects TRBV5-5 to TRBJ2-1, with 9 bases fitting TRBD1. The junction had 7 bases not matched to a gene; V was cut back by 6 bases and J by 0 bases. The CDR3 loop spans 16 amino acids. Per germline, CDR1 SGHKS and CDR2 YYEKEE (reference sequence). CDR3 protein: CASTTGTGLSYNEQFF. For the CDR3, the DNA is TGTGCCAGCACCACCGGGACAGGGCTCTCCTACAATGAGCAGTTCTTC.

In its sample, this clone was seen once. The J gene is TRBJ2-1, the V gene TRBV5-1; 10 nucleotides line up with TRBD2. The ends lost 4 bases at V and 10 bases at J; junction bases unmatched: 20. CDR1 and CDR2 (germline): SGHRS, YFSETQ. The CDR3 length is 18 residues. CDR3 protein: CASSLGHRELAGVGEQFF. CDR3 in DNA: TGCGCCAGCAGCCTCGGACACCGAGAGCTAGCGGGAGTAGGAGAGCAGTTCTTC.

The chain recombines TRBV6-1 with TRBJ1-5, with a possible D match to TRBD1 (5 bases). V lost 2 bases to trimming and J lost 1 base, with 9 bases between them. Germline V gives CDR1 MNHNS, CDR2 SASEGT. The CDR3 contains 15 residues. The CDR3 DNA is TGTGCCAGCAGTGAAAATCGGGGGAGCAATCAGCCCCAGCATTTT. This sequence encodes CASSENRGSNQPQHF.

The genes are TRBV7-3 and TRBJ1-5, with TRBD1 identical over 7 bases. V was clipped by 5 bases and J by 3 bases; unmatched bases: 10. Germline V CDR1 and CDR2: SGHTA, FQGTGA. The CDR3 extends over 16 amino acids. CDR3 in DNA: TGTGCCAGCAGCCTACCGGACAGGTTCTTCAATCAGCCCCAGCATTTT. Translated, it gives CASSLPDRFFNQPQHF.

This sequence joins TRBV6-2 or TRBV6-3 and TRBJ1-2, with unresolved D. The ends were cut back, 2 bases at V and 4 bases at J, with 8 bases in the middle. Germline values: CDR1 MNHEY, CDR2 SVGEGT. The CDR3 consists of 13 residues. The DNA of the CDR3 is TGTGCCAGCAGTTACGTCTGGGCCTATGGCTACACCTTC. Translating gives CASSYVWAYGYTF.

This chain uses TRBV21-1 with TRBJ2-7; the D call TRBD1 from the table was never checked on the DNA. TRBV21-1 is assigned pseudogene status. The CDR3 loop spans 15 amino acids. CDR3 DNA sequence: TGTGCCAGCAGCAACGGACAGGGGGGGCCCTACGAGCAGTACTTC. It specifies CASSNGQGGPYEQYF.

This clone appeared once. This rearrangement joins TRBV6-5 to TRBJ2-7; 9 bases are shared with TRBD2. The CDR3 loop spans 14 amino acids. Germline CDR1 MNHEY, CDR2 SVGAGI. V lost 2 bases to trimming and J lost 5 bases; unmatched junction nucleotides: 4. The CDR3 region is CASSYGGGGNEQYF. The DNA for the CDR3 is TGTGCCAGCAGTTACGGCGGGGGGGGGAACGAGCAGTACTTC.

There are many counts of this clone. The sample holds other DNA sequences that translate to the same CDR3. This chain links TRBV30 with TRBJ1-4, with D hard to call. Germline V CDR1 and CDR2: GTSNPN, SVGIG (reference sequence). Trimming removed 0 bases at V and 7 bases at J, with 3 bases between. The CDR3 extends over 11 amino acids. CDR3: CAWSVREKLFF. CDR3 bases: TGTGCCTGGAGTGTCCGTGAAAAACTGTTTTTT.

Notes on this clone: Other DNA sequences in the same sample also yield this CDR3. V and J are TRBV12-3 or TRBV12-4 and TRBJ1-2; D perhaps matches TRBD1 (5 bases). The CDR3 spans 12 residues. The V end lost 1 base, the J end lost 8 bases, and 8 bases lay between the germline ends. The CDR3 region is CASSLGGGGYTF. The CDR3 nucleotides are TGTGCCAGCAGTTTAGGGGGGGGAGGCTACACCTTC.

This clone was counted once. This sequence joins TRBV6-2 or TRBV6-3 and TRBJ2-7, with 7 bases matching TRBD1. Trimming cost V 5 bases and J 2 bases; bases outside gene matches: 6. Germline values: CDR1 MNHEY, CDR2 SVGEGT. The CDR3 consists of 14 residues. This chain's CDR3 is CASSRQGSPYEQYF. The DNA for the CDR3 is TGTGCCAGCAGTCGACAGGGCTCACCCTACGAGCAGTACTTC.

V gene TRBV5-1 combines with J gene TRBJ2-7; 11 bases fit TRBD1. V trimming: 7 bases; J trimming: 3 bases; junction bases outside the gene matches: 6. Germline V lookup: CDR1 SGHRS, CDR2 YFSETQ. The CDR3 is made up of 14 amino acids. CDR3 bases: TGCGCCAGCGGAGCGGACAGGGGGCTCTACGAGCAGTACTTC. It is translated as CASGADRGLYEQYF.

The CDR3: CASSGGILGGTEAFF. CDR3 in DNA: TGTGCCAGCAGCGGAGGGATTTTGGGCGGCACTGAAGCTTTCTTT. V usage is TRBV5-6 and J usage is TRBJ1-1; unclear D gene. The germline CDR1 and CDR2 sequences are SGHDT and YYEEEE. CDR3 length: 15 residues. Trimming took off 4 bases at V and 4 bases at J, with 17 bases between the two ends.

This clone was counted between two and nine times. This chain uses TRBV19 with TRBJ1-6, with D possibly matching TRBD1 (6 bases). This CDR3 is 15 amino acids long. V was pared by 5 bases and J by 7 bases, with 15 bases between. Looked up from germline, CDR1 is LNHDA and CDR2 is SQIVND (reference sequence). CDR3 region: CASSPLTGPNSPLHF. The CDR3 DNA sequence: TGTGCCAGTAGTCCACTGACAGGACCCAATTCACCCCTCCACTTT.

This chain uses TRBV2 with TRBJ2-5; 7 bases are shared with TRBD1. This CDR3 spans 14 amino acids. The junction had 11 bases not matched to a gene; V was cut back by 8 bases and J by 5 bases. The V gene's germline CDR1 is SNHLY and CDR2 FYNNEI. The chain's CDR3 is CASRPGTVDETQYF. The CDR3 DNA follows: TGTGCCAGCCGCCCCGGGACAGTAGACGAGACCCAGTACTTC.

The chain couples TRBV9 to TRBJ1-5; weak D call: TRBD1 (5 bases). CDR3 length equals 16 residues. Deletions cut 4 bases from V and 2 bases from J, with 16 bases between. CDR1 SGDLS and CDR2 YYNGEE come from the germline V gene. CDR3 DNA sequence: TGTGCCAGCAGCCCCGGTGTTGGGGCCGGCAATCAGCCCCAGCATTTT. This encodes CASSPGVGAGNQPQHF.

The chain carries TRBV2 and TRBJ1-2, with 7 bases fitting TRBD1. With V trimmed by 4 bases and J by 8 bases, 10 bases remained unmatched. Germline V CDR1 and CDR2: SNHLY, FYNNEI. CDR3 size: 14 residues. CDR3 loop: CASSVTGGQEGYTF. CDR3 nucleotide sequence: TGTGCCAGCAGTGTCACGGGCGGACAGGAAGGCTACACCTTC.

A single count supports this clone. V is TRBV10-3 and J is TRBJ1-1; 8 bases line up with TRBD1. Looked up from germline, CDR1 is ENHRY and CDR2 is SYGVKD. CDR3 length: 15 residues. The junction had 7 bases not matched to a gene; V was cut back by 6 bases and J by 1 base. The CDR3 here is CAIRGQGAQNTEAFF. The CDR3 DNA sequence: TGTGCCATCAGGGGGCAGGGGGCGCAGAACACTGAAGCTTTCTTT.

V usage is TRBV13 and J usage is TRBJ2-1; 8 positions agree with TRBD2. Germline CDR1 is PRHDT and CDR2 is FYEKMQ (reference sequence). The CDR3 is 16 residues long. With 4 bases clipped from V and 8 bases from J, the junction kept 13 bases outside the gene matches. The CDR3 bases are TGTGCCAGCAGCTCGAGAACGAGCGGGGGCGGGGATGAGCAGTTCTTC. Protein sequence: CASSSRTSGGGDEQFF.

The V call is TRBV19, the J call TRBJ2-6, with D possibly being TRBD2 (5 bases). V lost 4 bases, J lost 15 bases, and 13 bases lay in between. The CDR3 is 12 amino acids. CDR1 and CDR2 from the germline V gene are LNHDA and SQIVND (reference sequence). CDR3 bases: TGTGCCAGTAGTAGTTTCGAGGGCGGCCTGACTTTC. Translating it yields CASSSFEGGLTF. The full variable domain, with the rest looked up from reference TRBV19 and TRBJ2-6, is DGGITQSPKYLFRKEGQNVTLSCEQNLNHDAMYWYRQDPGQGLRLIYYSQIVNDFQKGDIAEGYSVSREKKESFPLTVTSAQKNPTAFYLCASSSFEGGLTFGAGSRLTVL.

This clone has just one count. Other DNA sequences in the sample encode the same CDR3. This chain links TRBV7-8 with TRBJ2-7; 7 bases match TRBD1. Germline-derived CDR1 and CDR2 are SGHVS and FQNEAQ. V gave up 5 bases and J gave up 0 bases; unmatched junction bases: 4. The CDR3 has 14 amino acids. In DNA form, the CDR3 reads TGTGCCAGCAGCCTAAGGGACAGCTCCTACGAGCAGTACTTC. Encoded protein: CASSLRDSSYEQYF.

This clone has a single count. This chain links TRBV5-8 with TRBJ2-1; 13 nucleotides agree with TRBD2. Germline trimming cut 3 bases from V and 9 bases from J; bases unmatched to any gene: 9. CDR3 length: 16 residues. Germline lookup yields CDR1 SGHTS and CDR2 YDEGEE. CDR3 residues: CASSSRTSGRASEQFF. In DNA form, the CDR3 reads TGTGCCAGCAGCTCAAGAACTAGCGGGAGGGCCAGTGAGCAGTTCTTC.

A single count supports this clone. The chain has TRBV3-1 (or the pseudogene TRBV3-2) and TRBJ2-3; 8 nucleotides line up with TRBD2. The V segment lost 5 bases and the J segment 6 bases; nucleotides outside the gene matches: 13. The CDR3 consists of 16 residues. In germline, CDR1 is LGHDT, CDR2 YNNKEL (reference sequence). The CDR3 DNA reads as TGTGCCAGCAGCTCTTACTACCGGACTAGCTGGGATACGCAGTATTTT. Translating it yields CASSSYYRTSWDTQYF.

This rearrangement joins TRBV5-8 to TRBJ2-1, with 7 bases aligning to TRBD2. The V gene's germline CDR1 is SGHTS and CDR2 YDEGEE. This CDR3 comprises 15 residues. Trimming cost V 5 bases and J 3 bases; bases outside gene matches: 8. CDR3 nucleotide sequence: TGTGCCAGCAGTTCGTTCGGGGAGGGCTACAATGAGCAGTTCTTC. It specifies CASSSFGEGYNEQFF.

This clone occurred a few times. The J gene is TRBJ2-7, the V gene TRBV5-1; D might be TRBD1 (5 bases). This CDR3 region has 14 residues. V was shortened by 2 bases and J by 0 bases, with 9 bases between the two germline ends. CDR1 and CDR2 (germline): SGHRS, YFSETQ. The CDR3 sequence is CASSFTGFSYEQYF. In DNA, the CDR3 is TGCGCCAGCAGCTTTACAGGTTTCTCCTACGAGCAGTACTTC.

The chain is built from TRBV2 and TRBJ2-1; TRBD2 aligns across 10 bases. The CDR3 has 14 amino acids. Germline V gene lookup returns CDR1 SNHLY and CDR2 FYNNEI. V shed 5 bases, J shed 7 bases, and the junction held 5 bases outside the gene matches. Written as DNA, the CDR3 is TGTGCCAGCAGTTTAGCGGGAGGCACGAATGAGCAGTTCTTC. Translation gives CASSLAGGTNEQFF.

In nucleotides, the CDR3 is TGTGCCAGCAGCCAAGAAGGGGGACAAGATCAAGAGACCCAGTACTTC. Translated, it gives CASSQEGGQDQETQYF. The rearrangement joins TRBV14 to TRBJ2-5, with D perhaps TRBD1 (6 bases). The germline gives CDR1 SGHDN, CDR2 FVKESK. V shed 0 bases and J shed 2 bases, with 13 bases lying between them. There are 16 residues in the CDR3.

This chain uses TRBV7-9 with TRBJ2-7; D gene unclear. V was trimmed by 6 bases and J by 2 bases, leaving 11 bases between them. The CDR3 sequence is 13 residues long. Per the germline V gene, CDR1 is SEHNR and CDR2 is FQNEAQ (reference sequence). This CDR3 reads CASRRSEAYEQYF. The DNA for the CDR3 is TGTGCCAGCAGGAGAAGCGAAGCCTACGAGCAGTACTTC.

The gene calls are TRBV7-8 and TRBJ1-1; possible D gene TRBD1, 5 bases. The CDR3 has 14 amino acids. Germline CDR1 is SGHVS and CDR2 is FQNEAQ. V shed 5 bases and J shed 4 bases, with 14 bases lying between them. The CDR3 sequence: CASSPGGSITEAFF. CDR3 in DNA: TGTGCCAGCAGCCCGGGGGGTTCGATCACTGAAGCTTTCTTT.